One T cell receptor (beta chain) is described in this entry. Its antigen target is currently unknown. No clone much larger than this one lies a single base away; base qualities are absent. Synthetic TCR analog templates were spiked into each PCR so that absolute template abundance could be estimated from read counts. Using the immunoSEQ assay, TCRbeta CDR3 regions were amplified from genomic DNA with bias-controlled V and J gene primers. Sequencing of rearranged TCRbeta segments was done at approximately 20X coverage. The source study handled its data this way. Clustering was used to correct sequencing errors, and CDR3s were annotated against IMGT to assign V, D and J genes. Downstream analyses used only productive TCRbeta rearrangements and left out out-of-frame or stop-codon sequences. Clonality was calculated as one minus the Shannon entropy normalized by the log of the number of unique productive sequences. Clones differing between time points or between blood and tumor were identified by Fisher's exact test with Benjamini-Hochberg correction at adjusted p below 0.01. In TCRdb, the immuneACCESS table is reduced to in-frame sequences with V and J assigned. These tables do not hold every clone; where another copy was compared, an unresolved V gene accounts for under half, and the others remain unexplained. From that table come the V and J calls and clone size; the DNA was used to work out D and trimming. The sample includes tens of thousands of clones, with approximately 78% observed a single time. Under 2% of the sample is taken by the ten largest.

Inclusive of the bounding cysteine and phenylalanine, the CDR3 is 15 residues long. The kept DNA is CDR3 alone, 45 bases in frame from the first base. Trimming removed 4 bases from V and 10 bases from J; the gene matches leave 8 bases unexplained. The germline V gene yields SGHRS for CDR1 and YFSETQ for CDR2. The time point label, as the study defines it: pretreatment peripheral blood. A total of 25 to 30 patients with locally advanced or metastatic urothelial carcinoma, treated at Memorial Sloan Kettering on a trial protocol, made up the cohort. Peripheral blood mononuclear cells were collected pretreatment and during treatment, at between 1 and 8 total time points per patient. The Qiagen DNeasy Blood extraction kit was used to purify genomic DNA from total PBMCs and from tumor samples. Collected pretreatment and during treatment, PBMCs were isolated and stored as previously described. The sample originates from a study of PD-L1 blockade in urothelial cancer (dated by TCRdb to about 2017). Some background on the complete study: Every patient began therapy around 2014 and was given atezolizumab 1,200 mg intravenously every 3 weeks. Durable clinical benefit was achieved by nine patients and was not achieved by 20 patients. Durable clinical benefit was defined as progression-free survival longer than 6 months, and TCR features were also tested against progression-free and overall survival. TCR sequencing covered pretreatment tumor samples and matched, serially collected peripheral blood taken before and after atezolizumab treatment. Patients had an ECOG performance status of 0 or 1 and had received between 0 and 3 prior chemotherapy regimens. Under 30 patients had pretreatment blood TCR-seq, about 25 had at least one posttreatment blood collection, and about 25 had tumor TCR-seq. The study, an exploratory multi-omic analysis, examined somatic, immune and clinical correlates of response to PD-L1 blockade with atezolizumab in urothelial cancer. Blood samples were analyzed at 3 weeks after treatment start (second dose) and at 6 weeks after treatment start. About 85% of the 29 patients were males with bladder-origin urothelial cancer, and 18 of 29 reported a prior smoking history. Blood samples gave median yields of 141,255 T cells and 83,000 or so unique TCRs, along with a median clonality of about 0.084. In the same patients who had TCR sequencing, pretreatment tumors also underwent whole exome sequencing and RNA sequencing. General study outcomes and caveats: Because of the small sample size (n ≈ 30) and the many exploratory analyses performed, the results are intended to be regarded as hypothesis-generating. Improved progression-free and overall survival was associated with having pretreatment peripheral blood TCR clonality below the median. Greater expansion of tumor-associated TCR clones in peripheral blood 3 weeks after the start of treatment was observed in patients with durable benefit (n of about 20, p = 0.022).

This receptor was obtained from a man in his fifties or sixties with urothelial cancer. The chain employs TRBV5-1 and TRBJ1-6, with 10 bases in between that match TRBD1. The specimen was PBMCs, collected around atezolizumab (anti-PD-L1) treatment. In nucleotide form, the sequence is TGCGCCAGCAGCGTGGGACAGGGGCTCAACTCACCCCTCCACTTT. This sequence encodes CASSVGQGLNSPLHF. The full variable domain, completed from the reference TRBV5-1 and TRBJ1-6 proteins outside the CDR3, reads KAGVTQTPRYLIKTRGQQVTLSCSPISGHRSVSWYQQTPGQGLQFLFEYFSETQRNKGNFPGRFSGRQFSNSRSEMNVSTLELGDSALYLCASSVGQGLNSPLHFGNGTRLTVT.